The 3 T cell receptor beta chains reported below all come from one sample, sequenced in a study of T cell responses to AZD1222 COVID-19 vaccine. TCRdb's copy holds only in-frame clones and misses some; the assay was immunoSEQ multiplex PCR. In the table there are about 96,000 clones, approximately 89% of which are singletons. The sequencing here drew on peripheral blood, taken on day 0 of MenACWY control vaccination. The receptors come from an adult in good health.

This chain joins TRBV14 and TRBJ2-7; 10 nucleotides align to TRBD2. The CDR3 is 15 residues long. The germline gives CDR1 SGHDN, CDR2 FVKESK. The ends lost 4 bases at V and 6 bases at J; junction bases unmatched: 9. CDR3: CASSPNLAGDTEQYF. The CDR3 DNA sequence: TGTGCCAGCAGCCCGAATCTAGCGGGAGACACCGAGCAGTACTTC.

The CDR3 DNA is TGTGCCAGCAGCTTGTGGACAGGGCGCGGCTACACCTTC. It is translated as CASSLWTGRGYTF. The V call is TRBV11-2, the J call TRBJ1-2, with 8 bases that match TRBD1. J was trimmed by 8 bases and V by 3 bases; bases with no gene match: 5. The CDR3 is made up of 13 amino acids. The V gene's germline CDR1 is SGHAT and CDR2 FQNNGV.

This clone showed up just a few times. The V and J genes are TRBV3-1 (or the pseudogene TRBV3-2) and TRBJ1-2; D possibly corresponds to TRBD1 (5 bases). Germline V gene lookup returns CDR1 LGHDT and CDR2 YNNKEL (reference sequence). The length of the CDR3 is 15 residues. V was trimmed by 1 base and J by 5 bases, leaving 14 bases between them. This chain's CDR3 is CASSQAVVGGYGYTF. For the CDR3, the DNA is TGTGCCAGCAGCCAAGCGGTCGTTGGGGGATATGGCTACACCTTC.